This is a list of T cell receptor beta chains from one sample in a study of blood T cell repertoires in COVID-19. TCRdb's table, derived via immunoSEQ multiplex PCR, lists solely in-frame clones and lacks some. In the table there are under 300,000 clones, approximately 78% of which are singletons. Sequencing was done on a sample of peripheral blood. The receptors come from a woman between 18 and 30 years old with acute or convalescent COVID-19. Each CDR3 is given with its conserved first and last residue. The D gene is left open where the match is weak. Not all rows give a size; the values are once, few, many and, for expanded clones, a class.

V	size	D	J	CDR3	DNA
TRBV24-1	NA	TRBD2	TRBJ2-1	CATSDRGTSGSHEQFF	TGTGCCACCAGTGACCGCGGGACTAGCGGGAGCCATGAGCAGTTCTTC
TRBV10-3	NA	TRBD2	TRBJ2-3	CAISWTSGKEDTQYF	TGTGCCATCAGTTGGACTAGCGGGAAGGAAGATACGCAGTATTTT
TRBV9	NA	NA	TRBJ2-7	CASSVDLAREQYF	TGTGCCAGCAGCGTAGACCTAGCACGCGAGCAGTACTTC
TRBV6-1	NA	NA	TRBJ2-1	CASSEVAMSVNEQFF	TGTGCCAGCAGTGAAGTCGCCATGTCGGTCAATGAGCAGTTCTTC
TRBV6-1	NA	NA	TRBJ2-1	CASSEVSRTDQQFF	TGTGCCAGCAGTGAAGTTTCTCGGACAGATCAGCAGTTCTTC
TRBV7-8	NA	NA	TRBJ1-2	CASSLVEGLAAYGYTF	TGTGCCAGCAGCTTAGTAGAGGGTCTGGCAGCCTATGGCTACACCTTC
TRBV20-1	few	TRBD2	TRBJ2-7	CSASRGLAVSYEQYF	TGCAGTGCTAGTCGGGGACTAGCGGTCTCCTACGAGCAGTACTTC
TRBV11-2	NA	NA	TRBJ2-1	CASSALVGQGYNEQFF	TGTGCCAGCAGCGCCCTCGTGGGGCAGGGCTACAATGAGCAGTTCTTC
TRBV2	few	NA	TRBJ1-5	CASKDRQNQPQHF	TGTGCCAGCAAGGACAGACAAAATCAGCCCCAGCATTTT
TRBV2	NA	TRBD2	TRBJ2-1	CASARLAVSRNEQFF	TGTGCCAGCGCCCGACTAGCGGTGAGTCGCAATGAGCAGTTCTTC
TRBV19	few	TRBD1	TRBJ1-2	CASTDRGRLNYGYTF	TGTGCCAGTACCGACAGGGGCAGACTCAACTATGGCTACACCTTC
TRBV5-1	NA	NA	TRBJ1-1	CASHIQENTEAFF	TGCGCCAGCCACATCCAGGAGAACACTGAAGCTTTCTTT
TRBV7-2	NA	TRBD2	TRBJ2-1	CASSLGGGGTKFF	TGTGCCAGCAGCTTAGGGGGCGGGGGTACTAAGTTCTTC
TRBV19	NA	NA	TRBJ2-5	CASSIVPTARETQYF	TGTGCCAGTAGTATAGTCCCGACAGCCAGGGAGACCCAGTACTTC
TRBV25-1	NA	NA	TRBJ1-3	CASSEPRPNTETGNTIYF	TGTGCCAGCAGTGAGCCCCGACCCAATACAGAAACTGGAAACACCATATATTTT
TRBV6-2/TRBV6-3	few	TRBD2	TRBJ2-1	CASSYGTSGYNEQFF	TGTGCCAGCAGTTACGGGACTAGCGGGTACAATGAGCAGTTCTTC
TRBV27	once	NA	TRBJ1-2	CASSWGRDYGYTF	TGTGCCAGCAGTTGGGGCAGGGACTATGGCTACACCTTC
TRBV27	few	TRBD2	TRBJ2-3	CASSASSGRAVTDTQYF	TGTGCCAGCAGTGCCTCTAGCGGGAGGGCCGTGACAGATACGCAGTATTTT
TRBV7-2	NA	NA	TRBJ2-7	CASSITNPYEQYF	TGTGCCAGCAGCATTACTAACCCCTACGAGCAGTACTTC
TRBV30	NA	NA	TRBJ1-2	CAWRAQVVYYGYTF	TGTGCCTGGAGGGCCCAGGTCGTTTACTATGGCTACACCTTC
TRBV9	NA	TRBD1	TRBJ1-4	CASSPGQGPNEKLFF	TGTGCCAGCAGCCCAGGACAGGGGCCTAATGAAAAACTGTTTTTT
TRBV7-6	NA	NA	TRBJ1-3	CASSRLSGNTIYF	TGTGCCAGCAGCCGTCTGTCTGGAAACACCATATATTTT
TRBV15	few	TRBD1	TRBJ2-7	CATRATGGAGSYEQYF	TGTGCCACCAGGGCTACAGGGGGTGCGGGATCCTACGAGCAGTACTTC
TRBV15	NA	NA	TRBJ1-5	CATSRDRGGREPQHF	TGTGCCACCAGCAGAGATCGCGGGGGCCGGGAGCCCCAGCATTTT
TRBV19	NA	TRBD1	TRBJ1-1	CASSPRQGRGNTEAFF	TGTGCCAGTAGTCCCCGACAGGGCAGGGGGAACACTGAAGCTTTCTTT
TRBV30	NA	NA	TRBJ1-1	CAWSAQLNTEAFF	TGTGCCTGGAGTGCACAGCTGAACACTGAAGCTTTCTTT